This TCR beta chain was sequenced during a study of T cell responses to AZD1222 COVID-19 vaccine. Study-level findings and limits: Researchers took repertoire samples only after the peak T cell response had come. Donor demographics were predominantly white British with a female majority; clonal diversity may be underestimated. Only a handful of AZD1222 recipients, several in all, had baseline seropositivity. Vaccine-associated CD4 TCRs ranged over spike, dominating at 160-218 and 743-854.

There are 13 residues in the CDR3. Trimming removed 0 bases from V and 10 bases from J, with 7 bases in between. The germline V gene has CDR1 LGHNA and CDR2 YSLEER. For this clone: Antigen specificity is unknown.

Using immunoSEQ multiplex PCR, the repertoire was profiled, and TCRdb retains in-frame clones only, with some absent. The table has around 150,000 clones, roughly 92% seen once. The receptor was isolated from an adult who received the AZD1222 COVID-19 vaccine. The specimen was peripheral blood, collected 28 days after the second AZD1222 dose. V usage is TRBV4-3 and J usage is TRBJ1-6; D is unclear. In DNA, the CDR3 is TGCGCCAGCAGCCAAGATAGGGTATCACCCCTCCACTTT. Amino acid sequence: CASSQDRVSPLHF.